This T cell receptor beta chain originates from a study of PD-L1 blockade in urothelial cancer. Study-level points and caveats: Survival was better when pretreatment blood TCR clonality fell below the median.

Documented time point: pretreatment peripheral blood. TCRdb's copy holds only in-frame clones and misses some; the assay was immunoSEQ multiplex PCR. This sample has 60,000 to 65,000 clones; 80% to 85% occur once, and the top ten carry 2.5% to 4%. In this sample, this clone turned up a few times. What it binds is unknown. CDR1 and CDR2 from the germline V gene are SGHRS and YFSETQ. This CDR3 comprises 15 residues. The V gene end was trimmed by 4 bases and the J gene end by 2 bases; junction bases not matched to a gene: 7. The chain recombines TRBV5-1 with TRBJ2-7, with 9 bases that match TRBD2. This TCR derives from a man between 65 and 85 years old with urothelial cancer. The sequencing used PBMCs, collected around atezolizumab (anti-PD-L1) treatment. CDR3 loop: CASSLTSGGAYEQYF. In DNA form, the CDR3 reads TGCGCCAGCAGCCTGACTAGCGGAGGGGCCTACGAGCAGTACTTC.